Here is one T cell receptor beta chain with its context. This clonotype turned up a few times. The antigen this receptor binds is unknown. No base quality values were provided; no much bigger clone lies one nucleotide off. Data came from an Illumina HiSeq 1500. TCRdb trimmed public reads at Q25 via fastp, called clones via MiXCR and kept in-frame beta chains. CDR3 protein duplicates are merged, each entry listing the most common genes and DNA. Here the sample has under 200,000 distinct CDR3 sequences; about 20% occur a single time. Of the sample, roughly 25% is held by the ten largest clones. These data come from a study of T cell repertoires in cytomegalovirus infection (dated by TCRdb to about 2019). Regarding the research as a whole: The peptide stimulations were aimed at well-studied HLA-B-restricted epitopes as well as recently identified HLA-C-restricted CMV epitopes, whose presentation resists viral immunomodulation. The HLA type of each donor mattered for the analysis, because public TCR beta signatures pointed to carriage of CMV infection along with the matching HLA type. Points the paper makes about the study in general: Carriers of CMV infection plus the relevant HLA type were discriminated by the cumulative frequency of public TCR beta family members in the study cohort and in an independent roughly 320-donor cohort. In the ex vivo response, HLA-C-restricted CMV-specific TCR beta clonotypes were dominant, and in two of eight donors the single most frequent clonotype came from this HLA-C-restricted group.

Explained via the paper, the treatment or condition label denotes: in vitro stimulation with specific CMV peptide epitopes to enrich CMV-specific T cells. V sheds 1 base and J sheds 7 bases, leaving 10 bases between their ends. Sequences SGHTA (CDR1) and FQGNSA (CDR2) are obtained from the germline V gene. The CDR3 goes from the cysteine to the phenylalanine over 13 residues. The CDR3 DNA has 39 bases and is translated from base 1. The source material was CD8+ T cells from cultured PBMCs, sampled from culture after CMV antigen stimulation. The rearrangement joined TRBV7-2 to TRBJ1-1; possibly the D gene is TRBD1, per 5 matching bases. The TCR sequence derives from a human donor in good health (CMV status not recorded). Some clones in this sample may be carry-over from other donors' samples. The DNA is TGTGCCAGCAGCTTAGTACCGGGGGGTGAAGCTTTCTTT. Its protein product is CASSLVPGGEAFF.